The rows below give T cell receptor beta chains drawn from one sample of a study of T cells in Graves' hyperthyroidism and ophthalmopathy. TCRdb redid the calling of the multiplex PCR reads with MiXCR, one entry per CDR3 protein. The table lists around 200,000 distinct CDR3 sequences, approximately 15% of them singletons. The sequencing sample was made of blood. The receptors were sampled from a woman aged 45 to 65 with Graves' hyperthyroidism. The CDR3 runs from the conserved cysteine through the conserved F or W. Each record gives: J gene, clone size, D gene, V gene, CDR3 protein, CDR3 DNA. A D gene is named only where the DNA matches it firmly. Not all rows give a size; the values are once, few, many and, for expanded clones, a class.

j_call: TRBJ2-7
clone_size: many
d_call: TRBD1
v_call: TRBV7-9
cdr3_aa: CASSLGDRIYEQYF
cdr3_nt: TGTGCCAGCAGCTTAGGGGACAGAATCTACGAGCAGTACTTC

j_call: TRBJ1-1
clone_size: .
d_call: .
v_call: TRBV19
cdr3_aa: CASSIEAGEAFF
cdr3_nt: TGTGCCAGTAGTATAGAGGCAGGGGAGGCTTTCTTT

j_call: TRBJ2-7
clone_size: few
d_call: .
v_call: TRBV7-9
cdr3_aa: CASSLGGQWRSYEQYF
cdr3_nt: TGTGCCAGCAGCTTGGGGGGACAGTGGAGATCCTACGAGCAGTACTTC

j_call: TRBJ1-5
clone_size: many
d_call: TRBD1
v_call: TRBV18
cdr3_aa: CASSPQGAGNQPQHF
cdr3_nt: TGTGCCAGCTCACCACAGGGGGCTGGCAATCAGCCCCAGCATTTT

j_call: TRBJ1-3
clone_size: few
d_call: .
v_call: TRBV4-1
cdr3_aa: CASSQGTFGGNTIYF
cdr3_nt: TGCGCCAGCAGCCAAGGGACTTTCGGCGGAAACACCATATATTTT

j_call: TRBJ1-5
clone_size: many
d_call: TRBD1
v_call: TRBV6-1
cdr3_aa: CASSTGQGYQPQHF
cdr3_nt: TGTGCCAGCAGCACTGGACAGGGTTATCAGCCCCAGCATTTT

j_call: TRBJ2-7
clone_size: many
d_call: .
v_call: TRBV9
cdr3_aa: CASSARDIFSYEQYF
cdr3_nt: TGTGCCAGCAGCGCGAGGGACATATTCTCCTACGAGCAGTACTTC

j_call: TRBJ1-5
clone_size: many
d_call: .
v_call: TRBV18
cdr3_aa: CASSKQDNQPQHF
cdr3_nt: TGTGCCAGCTCAAAACAGGACAATCAGCCCCAGCATTTT

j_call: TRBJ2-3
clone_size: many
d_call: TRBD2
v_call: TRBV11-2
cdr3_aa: CASTQTSGGAVGKDTQYF
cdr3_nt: TGTGCCAGCACCCAGACTAGCGGGGGGGCCGTGGGAAAAGATACGCAGTATTTT

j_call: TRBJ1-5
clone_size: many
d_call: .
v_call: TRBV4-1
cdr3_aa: CASSQDRRGQPQHF
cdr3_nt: TGCGCCAGCAGCCAAGATCGGCGGGGACAGCCCCAGCATTTT

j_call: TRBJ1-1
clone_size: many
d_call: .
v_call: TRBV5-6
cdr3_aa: CASSFGSTEAFF
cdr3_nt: TGTGCCAGCAGCTTTGGGAGCACTGAAGCTTTCTTT

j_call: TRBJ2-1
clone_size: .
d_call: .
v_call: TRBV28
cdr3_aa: CASRGSARGSFLSYNEQFF
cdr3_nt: TGTGCCAGCAGGGGCTCAGCAAGGGGGTCCTTCCTCTCCTACAATGAGCAGTTCTTC